This TCR beta chain was identified during a study of blood T cells in healthy people across ages. Total RNA, at least 6 micrograms per sample, was extracted from PBMCs. Trimming stripped 0 bases from V and 2 bases from J, with 8 bases between. Germline loops: CDR1 LGHNA, CDR2 YSLEER. The CDR3 sequence is 14 residues long. Study-wide results and limits: Per million T cells, TCR beta diversity dropped about linearly as age rose. Estimated diversity, derived from one million T cells, was regarded as an underestimate.

This clonotype was counted only a few times. What it binds is not known. Sample-barcoded 5' priming and a J-beta primer mix drove a second PCR of about 6 to 11 cycles. From the 5' RACE reads, TCRdb called clonotypes with MiXCR, one entry per CDR3 protein. The repertoire holds some 1.7 million distinct CDR3 sequences, with about 30% as singletons. Material for sequencing was blood. The source of this sequence is a young woman in good health. The chain joins TRBV4-3 to TRBJ2-7, with D possibly TRBD1 on 5 matching bases. This CDR3 is CASSQDVGAYEQYF. CDR3 DNA: TGCGCCAGCAGCCAAGATGTAGGGGCCTACGAGCAGTACTTC.